Below are 17 T cell receptor beta chains sequenced from a single sample in a study of cytomegalovirus exposure and HLA in healthy donors. PCR primers comprised 60 Vbeta and 13 Jbeta primers. Here immunoSEQ multiplex PCR was the method, and the copy in TCRdb shows in-frame clones only, minus some. The data hold about 140,000 clones, with more than 75% observed a single time. Sequencing input: PBMCs. These receptors originate from a man between 18 and 35 years old in good health and CMV-seropositive.

As DNA, the CDR3 is TGCGCCAGCAGTCCTAAACAGGGTACTGACTATGGCTACACCTTC. It codes for CASSPKQGTDYGYTF. This chain links TRBV5-1 with TRBJ1-2, with D possibly matching TRBD1 (6 bases). This CDR3 has 15 residues. The germline V gene encodes CDR1 SGHRS and CDR2 YFSETQ. The V and J ends lost 5 bases and 3 bases respectively, with 17 bases between them.

The chain joins TRBV4-1 to TRBJ1-2; TRBD1 agrees at 7 bases. Germline CDR1 is MGHRA and CDR2 is YSYEKL. CDR3 length equals 14 residues. V lost 4 bases to trimming and J lost 5 bases; unmatched junction nucleotides: 7. CDR3 nucleotides: TGCGCCAGCAGCCTGCGGGACAGAGGGTATGGCTACACCTTC. Translation: CASSLRDRGYGYTF.

The rearrangement uses TRBV27 and TRBJ2-7; 10 bases are shared with TRBD2. The V and J ends lost 2 bases and 1 base, in that order; junction bases with no gene match: 5. CDR3 length equals 16 residues. CDR1 and CDR2 (germline): MNHEY, SMNVEV (reference sequence). The CDR3 region has the DNA TGTGCCAGCAGTTTAGGCACTAGCGGGACTTCCTACGAGCAGTACTTC. It encodes CASSLGTSGTSYEQYF.

J is TRBJ1-4 and V is TRBV6-1; tentatively, D is TRBD1 (5 bases). The CDR3 length is 14 residues. V lost 4 bases, J lost 4 bases, and 10 bases lay in between. Germline-derived CDR1 and CDR2 are MNHNS and SASEGT. In DNA, the CDR3 is TGTGCCAGCAGTGGTGGACACGATAATGAAAAACTGTTTTTT. Translation gives CASSGGHDNEKLFF.

About this clone: This CDR3 is also generated by other DNA sequences in the sample. The V gene is TRBV7-9, the J gene TRBJ2-7, with D possibly being TRBD1 (6 bases). The CDR3 is 13 amino acids. CDR1 and CDR2 (germline): SEHNR, FQNEAQ (reference sequence). V dropped 5 bases and J dropped 1 base, with 9 bases sitting between them. CDR3 in amino acids: CASSPGQSYEQYF. In nucleotides, the CDR3 is TGTGCCAGCAGCCCCGGACAGTCCTACGAGCAGTACTTC.

The rearrangement joins TRBV7-9 to TRBJ2-7; TRBD2 matches at 8 bases. The CDR3 is 16 residues long. Trimming removed 5 bases from V and 2 bases from J; junction bases left unmatched: 11. Germline V gives CDR1 SEHNR, CDR2 FQNEAQ (reference sequence). CDR3 in DNA: TGTGCCAGCAGCACCGCGCCGGGACTAGGACCCTACGAGCAGTACTTC. Translated: CASSTAPGLGPYEQYF.

The count of this clone is one. The gene calls are TRBV28 and TRBJ1-2, with 8 bases identical to TRBD1. Germline V gives CDR1 MDHEN, CDR2 SYDVKM. This CDR3 comprises 14 residues. Trimming removed 6 bases from V and 2 bases from J; junction bases left unmatched: 5. The CDR3 region has the DNA TGTGCCAGCAGCCCGGACAGGGCCAACTATGGCTACACCTTC. This encodes CASSPDRANYGYTF.

V usage is TRBV27 and J usage is TRBJ2-7; 7 bases are a match to TRBD1. Per germline, CDR1 MNHEY and CDR2 SMNVEV (reference sequence). The V segment lost 4 bases and the J segment 2 bases; nucleotides outside the gene matches: 2. This CDR3 has 13 amino acids. The CDR3 sequence is CASSWGQPYEQYF. The DNA for the CDR3 is TGTGCCAGCAGTTGGGGACAGCCCTACGAGCAGTACTTC.

V usage is TRBV19 and J usage is TRBJ1-5; possibly TRBD1 for D (5 bases). CDR1 is LNHDA and CDR2 is SQIVND in the germline V gene (reference sequence). V dropped 3 bases and J dropped 4 bases, with 13 bases sitting between them. This CDR3 is built from 15 residues. Here the CDR3 DNA reads TGTGCCAGTAGTATTAACGGGGGGGTTAATCAGCCCCAGCATTTT. It specifies CASSINGGVNQPQHF. The complete variable domain, with remaining parts taken from reference TRBV19 and TRBJ1-5, reads DGGITQSPKYLFRKEGQNVTLSCEQNLNHDAMYWYRQDPGQGLRLIYYSQIVNDFQKGDIAEGYSVSREKKESFPLTVTSAQKNPTAFYLCASSINGGVNQPQHFGDGTRLSIL.

This clone came up once. The chain joins TRBV9 to TRBJ2-1, with 12 nucleotides matching TRBD2. The CDR3 contains 18 residues. The germline CDR1 and CDR2 sequences are SGDLS and YYNGEE. V shed 0 bases and J 0 bases; nucleotides not matched to a gene: 4. CDR3 in DNA: TGTGCCAGCAGCGTAGGGGCTAGCGGGGGGGGCTCCTACAATGAGCAGTTCTTC. Encoded protein: CASSVGASGGGSYNEQFF. The variable domain in full, with the rest retrieved from reference TRBV9 and TRBJ2-1, is DSGVTQTPKHLITATGQRVTLRCSPRSGDLSVYWYQQSLDQGLQFLIQYYNGEERAKGNILERFSAQQFPDLHSELNLSSLELGDSALYFCASSVGASGGGSYNEQFFGPGTRLTVL.

This rearrangement joins TRBV11-1 to TRBJ2-2, with D perhaps TRBD1 (6 bases). This CDR3 is 14 amino acids long. The germline V gene has CDR1 SGHAT and CDR2 FQDESV (reference sequence). DNA for the CDR3: TGTGCTAGCGAGGGGACACCCCTATCCGGGGAGCTGTTTTTT. Its protein is CASEGTPLSGELFF.

The CDR3 sequence is CASSDRDRGFNQPQHF. For the CDR3, the DNA is TGTGCCAGCAGTGACCGGGACAGAGGATTCAATCAGCCCCAGCATTTT. The chain combines TRBV6-1 with TRBJ1-5; TRBD1 aligns across 7 bases. Germline V gene sequence: CDR1 MNHNS, CDR2 SASEGT. The CDR3 spans 16 residues. The V and J ends lost 3 bases and 3 bases, in that order; junction bases with no gene match: 8.

The gene calls are TRBV7-2 and TRBJ2-1; maybe TRBD2 (6 bases). Germline V CDR1 and CDR2: SGHTA, FQGNSA. The CDR3 has 15 amino acids. V dropped 2 bases and J dropped 1 base, with 9 bases sitting between them. The CDR3 bases are TGTGCCAGCAGCTTACCCGGACTATCCTACAATGAGCAGTTCTTC. This gives the protein CASSLPGLSYNEQFF.

V gene TRBV25-1 combines with J gene TRBJ1-3; 9 positions agree with TRBD1. V gave up 4 bases and J gave up 4 bases; unmatched junction bases: 5. The CDR3 runs 15 residues. Germline V gene sequence: CDR1 MGHDK, CDR2 SYGVNS. In DNA form, the CDR3 reads TGTGCCAGCAGTGTGGGACAGGGAGGAGGAAACACCATATATTTT. Its translation: CASSVGQGGGNTIYF. The variable domain in full, with the rest retrieved from reference TRBV25-1 and TRBJ1-3, is EADIYQTPRYLVIGTGKKITLECSQTMGHDKMYWYQQDPGMELHLIHYSYGVNSTEKGDLSSESTVSRIRTEHFPLTLESARPSHTSQYLCASSVGQGGGNTIYFGEGSWLTVV.

The chain joins TRBV5-1 to TRBJ1-2, with TRBD1 as a possible D gene (6 bases). CDR3 length: 15 amino acids. V lost 0 bases and J 5 bases, leaving 14 bases between the germline ends. Germline V lookup: CDR1 SGHRS, CDR2 YFSETQ. The CDR3 nucleotides read TGCGCCAGCAGCTTGGAAGTCGGCAGGGGTTATGGCTACACCTTC. It yields the protein CASSLEVGRGYGYTF. Full variable domain (outside the CDR3, taken from reference TRBV5-1 and TRBJ1-2): KAGVTQTPRYLIKTRGQQVTLSCSPISGHRSVSWYQQTPGQGLQFLFEYFSETQRNKGNFPGRFSGRQFSNSRSEMNVSTLELGDSALYLCASSLEVGRGYGYTFGSGTRLTVV.

Worth noting for this clone: The same CDR3 also results from other DNA sequences found in this sample. The chain recombines TRBV5-4 with TRBJ2-5; D ambiguous. Germline CDR1 and CDR2: SGHNT and YYREEE (reference sequence). The CDR3 runs to 13 residues. The V and J ends lost 0 bases and 1 base respectively, with 4 bases between them. The CDR3 here is CASSLGAQETQYF. Here the CDR3 DNA reads TGTGCCAGCAGCTTGGGGGCCCAAGAGACCCAGTACTTC.

The V gene is TRBV11-2, the J gene TRBJ2-7; TRBD2 matches 7 bases. This CDR3 has 17 amino acids. From germline, CDR1 is SGHAT and CDR2 FQNNGV. Unmatched junction bases numbered 16, after V lost 6 bases and J lost 2 bases. For the CDR3, the DNA is TGTGCCAGCAGTTCCGGACTAGATCTTCCTGATACCTACGAGCAGTACTTC. This codes for CASSSGLDLPDTYEQYF.